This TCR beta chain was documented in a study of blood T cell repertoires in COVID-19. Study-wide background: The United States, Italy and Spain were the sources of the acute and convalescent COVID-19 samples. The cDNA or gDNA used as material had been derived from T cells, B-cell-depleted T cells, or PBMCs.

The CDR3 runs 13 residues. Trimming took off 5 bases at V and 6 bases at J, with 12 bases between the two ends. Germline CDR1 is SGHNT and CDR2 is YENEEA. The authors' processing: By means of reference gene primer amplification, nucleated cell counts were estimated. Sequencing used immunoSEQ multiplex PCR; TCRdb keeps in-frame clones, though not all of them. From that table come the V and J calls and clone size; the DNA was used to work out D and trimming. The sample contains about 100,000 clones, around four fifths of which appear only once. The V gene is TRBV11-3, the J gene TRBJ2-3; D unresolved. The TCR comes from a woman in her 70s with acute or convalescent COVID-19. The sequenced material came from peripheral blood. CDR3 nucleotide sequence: TGTGCCAGCAGCCCCCCTATCAGGGATACGCAGTATTTT. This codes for CASSPPIRDTQYF.